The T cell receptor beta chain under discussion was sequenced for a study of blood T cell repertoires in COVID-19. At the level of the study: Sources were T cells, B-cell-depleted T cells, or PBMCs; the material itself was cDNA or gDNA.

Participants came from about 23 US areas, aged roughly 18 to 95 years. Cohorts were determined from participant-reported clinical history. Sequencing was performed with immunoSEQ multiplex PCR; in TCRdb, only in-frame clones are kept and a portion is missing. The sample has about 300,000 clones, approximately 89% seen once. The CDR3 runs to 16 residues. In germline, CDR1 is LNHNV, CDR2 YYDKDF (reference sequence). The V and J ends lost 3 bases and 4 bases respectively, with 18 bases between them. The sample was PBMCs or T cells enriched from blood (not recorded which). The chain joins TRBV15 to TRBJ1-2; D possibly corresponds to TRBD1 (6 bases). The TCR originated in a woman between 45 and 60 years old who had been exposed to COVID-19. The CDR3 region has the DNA TGTGCCACCAGCAGTCTCCCCCCCCCAGGGGCCTATGGCTACACCTTC. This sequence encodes CATSSLPPPGAYGYTF. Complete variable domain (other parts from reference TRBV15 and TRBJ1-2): DAMVIQNPRYQVTQFGKPVTLSCSQTLNHNVMYWYQQKSSQAPKLLFHYYDKDFNNEADTPDNFQSRRPNTSFCFLDIRSPGLGDTAMYLCATSSLPPPGAYGYTFGSGTRLTVV.